This T cell receptor beta chain was identified in a study of shared clonotypes between healthy human individuals. Naive-designated CD8 cells lacked CD45RO, were positively enriched for CCR7, and omitted terminally differentiated effector memory CD45RA+ cells. Profiling relied on immunoSEQ multiplex PCR, and the TCRdb table lists in-frame clones only, not all of them. The table shows hundreds of thousands of clones, with roughly 96% occurring only once. Unmatched junction bases numbered 5, after V lost 3 bases and J lost 6 bases. The germline V gene has CDR1 LNHDA and CDR2 SQIVND (reference sequence). The CDR3 runs to 15 residues.

The chain is built from TRBV19 and TRBJ2-3, with 11 bases aligning to TRBD2. The TCR comes from a woman aged 25 to 39 in good health. Sequences were obtained from naive CD8+ T cells sorted from blood. The CDR3 DNA reads TGTGCCAGTAGTATTGTACTAGCGGGAGCTGATACGCAGTATTTT. It translates to CASSIVLAGADTQYF. Full variable domain (outside the CDR3, taken from reference TRBV19 and TRBJ2-3): DGGITQSPKYLFRKEGQNVTLSCEQNLNHDAMYWYRQDPGQGLRLIYYSQIVNDFQKGDIAEGYSVSREKKESFPLTVTSAQKNPTAFYLCASSIVLAGADTQYFGPGTRLTVL.